This T cell receptor (beta chain) was profiled in a study of CD8+ T cells in alopecia areata. Whole-study context: Those treated were given oral tofacitinib at 5 to 10 mg twice daily. General study findings and limits: Baseline CD8+ expansion's link to response remains uncertain, as there was one nonresponder.

About this clone itself: Its cognate antigen is unknown.

The sample's treatment: oral pan-JAK inhibitor, 5-10 mg twice daily. Those with alopecia areata gave lesional scalp punch biopsies and peripheral blood. The germline V gene has CDR1 MNHEY and CDR2 SMNVEV (reference sequence). Trimming cost V 11 bases and J 4 bases, with 12 bases left between them. The CDR3 has 12 residues. As the sequencing template, cDNA was produced by extracting RNA and reverse transcribing it. Measured with immunoSEQ multiplex PCR; TCRdb has only the in-frame clones, and not every one. The top ten hold about 1.7% of the sample, which has approximately 280,000 clones, roughly 50% seen once.

The sample in question was CD4+ T cells sorted from blood, obtained at week 24, from a patient treated with tofacitinib. V gene TRBV27 combines with J gene TRBJ1-5; perhaps TRBD1 as D (6 bases). The source is a human donor with alopecia areata. This CDR3 reads CAEGGQNQPQHF. The CDR3 coding sequence is TGTGCCGAAGGGGGGCAAAATCAGCCCCAGCATTTT.